The 27 T cell receptor beta chains below were found in one sample sequenced in a study of lymphopenia after photon versus proton radiotherapy. Assay: immunoSEQ multiplex PCR; the TCRdb copy retains only in-frame clones and omits some. The sample includes tens of thousands of clones, about 88% of them seen just once. This specimen consisted of peripheral blood, obtained from a patient treated with proton-based radiotherapy. These receptors were obtained from a man in his 60s with pancreatic cancer.

In its sample, this clone was seen once. This chain connects TRBV6-5 to TRBJ2-1; no clear D. Trimming took off 0 bases at V and 7 bases at J, with 13 bases between the two ends. Per the germline V gene, CDR1 is MNHEY and CDR2 is SVGAGI. CDR3 length: 15 amino acids. CDR3 nucleotides: TGTGCCAGCAGTTACTCGACACTCCATGAGAATGAGCAGTTCTTC. It specifies CASSYSTLHENEQFF.

The rearrangement links TRBV2 to TRBJ2-1, with D hard to call. V shed 5 bases and J shed 9 bases, with 11 bases lying between them. The CDR3 is made up of 12 amino acids. Germline V lookup: CDR1 SNHLY, CDR2 FYNNEI. The CDR3 loop is CASSFETLEQFF. In DNA, the CDR3 is TGTGCCAGCAGTTTCGAAACCCTTGAGCAGTTCTTC.

The chain joins TRBV18 to TRBJ2-7; weak D call: TRBD2 (6 bases). CDR1 is KGHSH and CDR2 is LQKENI in the germline V gene. The CDR3 is 15 amino acids. Trimming cost V 6 bases and J 0 bases, with 15 bases left between them. CDR3 in amino acids: CASSLGRGSSYEQYF. CDR3 nucleotides: TGTGCCAGCTCCCTCGGGCGGGGAAGCTCCTACGAGCAGTACTTC.

V is TRBV11-2 and J is TRBJ2-7; D is perhaps TRBD1 (6 bases). This CDR3 spans 14 amino acids. V was trimmed by 6 bases and J by 2 bases, leaving 14 bases between them. Germline V gene lookup returns CDR1 SGHAT and CDR2 FQNNGV. The CDR3 loop reads CASRRTVIPYEQYF. The DNA for the CDR3 is TGTGCCAGCAGGCGGACAGTAATACCCTACGAGCAGTACTTC.

This clone was seen a single time. Other DNA sequences in this sample translate to the same CDR3. The chain uses TRBV15 and TRBJ1-2, with D uncertain. The CDR3 has 12 amino acids. V shed 0 bases and J shed 8 bases, with 7 bases lying between them. Germline values: CDR1 LNHNV, CDR2 YYDKDF (reference sequence). This chain's CDR3 is CATSRDRRGYTF. CDR3 in DNA: TGTGCCACCAGCAGAGATCGGAGAGGCTACACCTTC.

The chain uses TRBV7-2 and TRBJ2-5, with D unresolved. Germline V gene lookup returns CDR1 SGHTA and CDR2 FQGNSA. V was cut by 5 bases and J by 6 bases, with 16 bases left in between. There are 14 residues in the CDR3. The DNA of the CDR3 is TGTGCCAGCAGCGACCGTACGGTAGCAAAGACCCAGTACTTC. It is translated as CASSDRTVAKTQYF.

This clone turned up a few times. The chain couples TRBV11-2 to TRBJ1-1; D is unclear. Looked up from germline, CDR1 is SGHAT and CDR2 is FQNNGV. CDR3 length equals 16 residues. Trimming shortened V by 0 bases and J by 1 base, and 12 bases separated the two germline ends. CDR3 region: CASSLEFGSRNTEAFF. CDR3 in DNA: TGTGCCAGCAGCTTAGAATTCGGGTCCCGGAACACTGAAGCTTTCTTT. Full variable domain (remainder filled in from reference TRBV11-2 and TRBJ1-1): EAGVAQSPRYKIIEKRQSVAFWCNPISGHATLYWYQQILGQGPKLLIQFQNNGVVDDSQLPKDRFSAERLKGVDSTLKIQPAKLEDSAVYLCASSLEFGSRNTEAFFGQGTRLTVV.

The rearrangement joins TRBV6-6 to TRBJ1-2; D is ambiguous. Trimming shortened V by 6 bases and J by 4 bases, and 12 bases separated the two germline ends. The CDR3 length is 13 residues. Germline CDR1 is MNHNY and CDR2 is SVGAGI (reference sequence). DNA of the CDR3: TGTGCCAGCAGCCCCGGGTCCGGCTATGGCTACACCTTC. Amino acids: CASSPGSGYGYTF.

The chain carries TRBV5-6 and TRBJ2-3; 7 positions agree with TRBD1. CDR1 is SGHDT, CDR2 YYEEEE, per germline. The CDR3 consists of 15 residues. J was trimmed by 3 bases and V by 6 bases; bases with no gene match: 10. The CDR3 loop is CASIPQGRVTDTQYF. CDR3 DNA sequence: TGTGCCAGCATTCCACAGGGGCGGGTGACAGATACGCAGTATTTT.

The chain links TRBV7-6 to TRBJ2-7; TRBD1 matches 7 bases. The germline gives CDR1 SGHVS, CDR2 FNYEAQ. The CDR3 is 15 residues long. The junction had 12 bases not matched to a gene; V was cut back by 5 bases and J by 5 bases. CDR3 DNA sequence: TGTGCCAGCAGCGCACGACAGGGTACAAGCGACGAGCAGTACTTC. This gives the protein CASSARQGTSDEQYF.

The chain links TRBV18 to TRBJ2-1; D is unclear. V lost 2 bases, J lost 7 bases, and 3 bases lay in between. The CDR3 is made up of 11 amino acids. Germline V gives CDR1 KGHSH, CDR2 LQKENI. The CDR3 DNA sequence: TGTGCCAGCTCACCAGGGAATGAGCAGTTCTTC. It translates to CASSPGNEQFF.

About this clone: This specimen includes other DNA sequences encoding the same CDR3. The J gene is TRBJ1-4, the V gene TRBV6-1; D uncertain. With 1 base removed from V and 3 bases from J, the gap between germline ends came to 6 bases. CDR3 length: 14 residues. CDR1 is MNHNS and CDR2 is SASEGT in the germline V gene. Here the CDR3 DNA reads TGTGCCAGCAGTGAAGTAGAGGCTAATGAAAAACTGTTTTTT. It yields the protein CASSEVEANEKLFF.

CDR3 coding DNA: TGTGCCAGCAGTTCCGCGGGACTAGCTGGGGCCAACGTCCTGACTTTC. It yields the protein CASSSAGLAGANVLTF. V and J are TRBV28 and TRBJ2-6, with 8 bases identical to TRBD2. Germline CDR1 and CDR2: MDHEN and SYDVKM. This CDR3 is built from 16 residues. The V segment lost 4 bases and the J segment 2 bases; nucleotides outside the gene matches: 4. Based on the CDR3 plus reference TRBV28 and TRBJ2-6, the full variable domain is DVKVTQSSRYLVKRTGEKVFLECVQDMDHENMFWYRQDPGLGLRLIYFSYDVKMKEKGDIPEGYSVSREKKERFSLILESASTNQTSMYLCASSSAGLAGANVLTFGAGSRLTVL.

This clone was observed a handful of times. The CDR3 sequence is CASSYSVQGKLFF. CDR3 DNA: TGTGCCAGCAGTTACTCGGTGCAGGGGAAACTGTTTTTT. The genes are TRBV6-5 and TRBJ1-4; perhaps TRBD1 as D (6 bases). CDR1 and CDR2 from the germline V gene are MNHEY and SVGAGI. Trimming removed 0 bases at V and 11 bases at J, with 10 bases between. This CDR3 comprises 13 residues.

The chain links TRBV19 to TRBJ2-6; the match to TRBD1 covers 9 bases. The CDR3 totals 16 residues. The junction had 5 bases not matched to a gene; V was cut back by 7 bases and J by 1 base. Germline CDR1 and CDR2: LNHDA and SQIVND (reference sequence). DNA of the CDR3: TGTGCCAGTACCCCCGGGACAGGGTCTGGGGCCAACGTCCTGACTTTC. Translating it yields CASTPGTGSGANVLTF.

The chain carries TRBV14 and TRBJ2-1; D uncertain. Trimming took off 2 bases at V and 6 bases at J, with 2 bases between the two ends. CDR1 SGHDN and CDR2 FVKESK come from the germline V gene. The length of the CDR3 is 11 residues. CDR3 amino acids: CASSQTNEQFF. As DNA, the CDR3 is TGTGCCAGCAGCCAAACCAATGAGCAGTTCTTC. Supplemented by reference TRBV14 and TRBJ2-1, the full variable domain reads EAGVTQFPSHSVIEKGQTVTLRCDPISGHDNLYWYRRVMGKEIKFLLHFVKESKQDESGMPNNRFLAERTGGTYSTLKVQPAELEDSGVYFCASSQTNEQFFGPGTRLTVL.

The CDR3 loop reads CASSFDEGAYGYTF. The CDR3 DNA follows: TGTGCCAGCAGCTTCGATGAGGGGGCCTATGGCTACACCTTC. This chain joins TRBV5-8 and TRBJ1-2; 7 bases fit TRBD1. The CDR3 contains 14 residues. V lost 2 bases, J lost 4 bases, and 5 bases stayed unmatched. Germline V lookup: CDR1 SGHTS, CDR2 YDEGEE.

The chain uses TRBV28 and TRBJ2-3; TRBD2 aligns across 10 bases. This CDR3 spans 15 amino acids. The V and J ends lost 9 bases and 1 base, in that order; junction bases with no gene match: 7. Germline V gene data show CDR1 as MDHEN and CDR2 as SYDVKM. The CDR3 bases are TGTGCCAGTTTGGAGGGGACTAGCGGCACAGATACGCAGTATTTT. Its protein product is CASLEGTSGTDTQYF. The whole variable domain, remainder taken from reference TRBV28 and TRBJ2-3, is DVKVTQSSRYLVKRTGEKVFLECVQDMDHENMFWYRQDPGLGLRLIYFSYDVKMKEKGDIPEGYSVSREKKERFSLILESASTNQTSMYLCASLEGTSGTDTQYFGPGTRLTVL.

The chain combines TRBV2 with TRBJ2-7, with D perhaps TRBD2 (5 bases). The CDR3 runs 12 residues. CDR1 SNHLY and CDR2 FYNNEI come from the germline V gene. V shed 5 bases and J shed 6 bases, with 11 bases lying between them. The CDR3 sequence is CASSTGSSEQYF. The CDR3 coding sequence is TGTGCCAGCAGTACTGGGAGTTCCGAGCAGTACTTC.

This chain uses TRBV28 with TRBJ2-1, with 12 bases identical to TRBD2. Germline CDR1 and CDR2: MDHEN and SYDVKM. There are 15 residues in the CDR3. V lost 6 bases and J lost 8; bases outside the gene matches: 8. The CDR3 region is CASSSRLAGVYEQFF. As DNA, the CDR3 is TGTGCCAGCAGCTCCCGACTAGCGGGAGTTTATGAGCAGTTCTTC.

The chain is built from TRBV27 and TRBJ2-7, with D perhaps matching TRBD2 (6 bases). Germline CDR1 MNHEY, CDR2 SMNVEV (reference sequence). The CDR3 length is 15 residues. Trimming removed 3 bases at V and 0 bases at J, with 12 bases between. This CDR3 reads CASSFGGSFSYEQYF. As DNA, the CDR3 is TGTGCCAGCAGTTTTGGGGGGAGCTTCTCCTACGAGCAGTACTTC.

This clone was seen a few times. The rearrangement joins TRBV9 to TRBJ2-2; the D is unclear. Germline values: CDR1 SGDLS, CDR2 YYNGEE. CDR3 size: 13 residues. Trimming cost V 2 bases and J 4 bases, with 6 bases left between them. The CDR3 DNA reads as TGTGCCAGCAGCGTGGGTGGCACCGGGGAGCTGTTTTTT. It encodes CASSVGGTGELFF.

This clone was detected once. This chain links TRBV7-2 with TRBJ2-1, with D perhaps matching TRBD1 or TRBD2 (5 bases each). CDR1 is SGHTA and CDR2 is FQGNSA in the germline V gene. The CDR3 has 12 residues. The V end was cut by 1 base, the J end by 9 bases, with 7 bases between. The CDR3 loop reads CASSLGGIEQFF. CDR3 nucleotides: TGTGCCAGCAGCTTAGGGGGGATTGAGCAGTTCTTC.

The chain uses TRBV11-2 and TRBJ1-1; D remains ambiguous. In germline, CDR1 is SGHAT, CDR2 FQNNGV. This CDR3 has 14 residues. The ends were cut back, 3 bases at V and 1 base at J, with 9 bases in the middle. The CDR3, as DNA: TGTGCCAGCAGCTTGGGCAAACGGAACACTGAAGCTTTCTTT. Translation: CASSLGKRNTEAFF.

The CDR3 reads CASSEQGGSEKLFF. DNA for the CDR3: TGTGCCAGCAGTGAACAGGGAGGGAGTGAAAAACTGTTTTTT. The V and J genes are TRBV6-1 and TRBJ1-4; TRBD1 might be the D (5 bases). The length of the CDR3 is 14 residues. V gave up 2 bases and J gave up 7 bases, with 11 bases separating them. Per germline, CDR1 MNHNS and CDR2 SASEGT.

The chain employs TRBV4-3 and TRBJ2-7; TRBD1 matches 8 bases. CDR1 is LGHNA, CDR2 YSLEER, per germline. There are 16 residues in the CDR3. J gave up 0 bases and V 0 bases, and 4 bases lay outside the gene matches. The CDR3, as DNA: TGCGCCAGCAGCCAAGATTTGGGGACAGGCTCCTACGAGCAGTACTTC. Its protein is CASSQDLGTGSYEQYF.

V usage is TRBV4-3 and J usage is TRBJ2-1; D gene uncertain. This CDR3 spans 14 amino acids. Germline-derived CDR1 and CDR2 are LGHNA and YSLEER. The V end lost 4 bases, the J end lost 5 bases, and 12 bases lay between the germline ends. The CDR3 DNA reads as TGCGCCAGCAGCCTCGACCACTCTGACAATGAGCAGTTCTTC. This codes for CASSLDHSDNEQFF.